These 5 T cell receptor beta chains share one sample of origin, sequenced in a study of breast tumors, draining lymph nodes, adjacent tissues. MiXCR, run by TCRdb on the multiplex PCR reads, gives a single entry per CDR3 protein. The profile covers 70,000 to 95,000 distinct CDR3 sequences, with approximately 19% appearing a single time and around 2.5% taken by the ten largest. Breast cancer patients provided tissue from their axillary draining lymph nodes. Input material: axillary lymph node tissue. These receptors were taken from a female donor with breast cancer. Some clones in this sample may be carry-over from other donors' samples.

This clonotype was counted many times. The chain combines TRBV5-5 with TRBJ2-2; no firm D call. The V and J ends lost 0 bases and 0 bases respectively, with 3 bases between them. CDR3 length equals 14 residues. CDR1 is SGHKS, CDR2 YYEKEE, per germline (reference sequence). CDR3 in DNA: TGTGCCAGCAGCTTGGAGGCGAACACCGGGGAGCTGTTTTTT. It is translated as CASSLEANTGELFF.

There are many counts of this clonotype. The chain has TRBV6-6 and TRBJ2-7, with 10 bases aligning to TRBD2. The CDR3 has 17 amino acids. V dropped 4 bases and J dropped 2; count of bases not matched to a gene: 11. Per the germline V gene, CDR1 is MNHNY and CDR2 is SVGAGI (reference sequence). The CDR3 sequence: CASSLTSGRATAYEQYF. In DNA, the CDR3 is TGTGCCAGCAGTTTAACCAGCGGGAGGGCCACCGCCTACGAGCAGTACTTC.

Within the sample, this clonotype is medium-sized. J is TRBJ1-6 and V is TRBV12-3 or TRBV12-4; 9 bases align to TRBD1. The CDR3 spans 12 residues. The trim removed 4 bases at V and 16 bases at J, leaving 5 bases unmatched. CDR3 bases: TGTGCCAGCAGTTCCGGACAGGGGCCTCTCCACTTT. As protein: CASSSGQGPLHF.

There are many counts of this clonotype. This chain links TRBV5-1 with TRBJ2-7, with 8 bases lining up with TRBD1. Germline loops: CDR1 SGHRS, CDR2 YFSETQ. V gave up 7 bases and J gave up 6 bases; unmatched junction bases: 9. The length of the CDR3 is 13 residues. For the CDR3, the DNA is TGCGCCAGCCGCGGGGCAGGGGGCGGCGAGCAGTACTTC. It encodes CASRGAGGGEQYF.

The chain carries TRBV30 and TRBJ2-1, with D hard to call. V shed 5 bases and J shed 0 bases, with 11 bases lying between them. The CDR3 consists of 14 residues. Looked up from germline, CDR1 is GTSNPN and CDR2 is SVGIG (reference sequence). The CDR3 coding sequence is TGTGCCTGGGTGAGCCTTAACTCCTACAATGAGCAGTTCTTC. This translates into CAWVSLNSYNEQFF.